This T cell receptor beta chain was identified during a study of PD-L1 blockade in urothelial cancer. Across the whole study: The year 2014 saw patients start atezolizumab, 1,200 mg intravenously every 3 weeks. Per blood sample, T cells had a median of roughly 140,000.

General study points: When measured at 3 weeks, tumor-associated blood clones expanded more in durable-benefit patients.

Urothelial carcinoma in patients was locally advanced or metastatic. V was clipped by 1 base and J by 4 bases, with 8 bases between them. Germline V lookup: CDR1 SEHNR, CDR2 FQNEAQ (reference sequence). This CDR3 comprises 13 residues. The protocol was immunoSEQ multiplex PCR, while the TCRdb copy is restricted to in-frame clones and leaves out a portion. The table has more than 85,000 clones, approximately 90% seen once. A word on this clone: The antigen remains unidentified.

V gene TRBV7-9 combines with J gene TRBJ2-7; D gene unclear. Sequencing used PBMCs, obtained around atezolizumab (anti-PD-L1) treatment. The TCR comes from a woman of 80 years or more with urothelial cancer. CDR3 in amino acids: CASSLGTGYEQYF. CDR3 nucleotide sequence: TGTGCCAGCAGCTTAGGAACCGGGTACGAGCAGTACTTC.